This T cell receptor (beta chain) was identified during a study of patients and donors after allogeneic stem cell transplantation. From germline, CDR1 is LGHNA and CDR2 YSLEER. Trimming left V 1 base short and J 5 bases short, with 9 bases between. CDR3 size: 14 residues. A few counts support this clonotype. TCRdb re-analysed the RT-PCR reads in MiXCR, keeping a single row per CDR3 protein. The sample carries about a million distinct CDR3 sequences, about 20% recorded once. The specimen was blood, either unsorted or a sorted T cell fraction (not recorded which). The sequence was collected from a human donor who was either an allogeneic HSCT recipient or a stem cell or donor lymphocyte infusion donor (not recorded which). It is not recorded whose cells these are; they may come from a transplant donor. V is TRBV4-3 and J is TRBJ2-1, with D tentatively TRBD2 (5 bases). CDR3 residues: CASSQGRGNNEQFF. CDR3 sequence (DNA): TGCGCCAGCAGCCAAGGTAGAGGGAACAATGAGCAGTTCTTC.